This TCR beta chain is drawn from a study of naive and memory T cell subsets. Amplification of ligated cDNA took four PCR rounds with SP2 and nested alpha and beta constant primers. TCRdb used MiXCR to reprocess the 5' RACE reads, holding one entry per CDR3 protein. The table has 45,000 to 55,000 distinct CDR3 sequences, about 4.8% seen once. This clonotype occurred many times. Antigen unknown. Broader study findings: This RNA-based method may be sensitive to activation-related transcript changes.

The library had UMIs added by 3' ligation of an oligonucleotide to TCR cDNA. Cells were not sorted; total RNA input targeted about 1 to 1000 ng. The receptor was derived from a female donor in good health.

The CDR3 DNA reads as TGTGCCAGCAGCCTCTATGGACAGCTCCAAGAGACCCAGTACTTC. Translation: CASSLYGQLQETQYF. The genes are TRBV9 and TRBJ2-5; possibly TRBD1 for D (6 bases). Trimming removed 4 bases at V and 1 base at J, with 14 bases between. Germline CDR1 reads SGDLS; CDR2 reads YYNGEE. The CDR3 spans 15 residues.